This T cell receptor (beta chain) was documented in a study of blood T cell repertoires in COVID-19. Data came from immunoSEQ multiplex PCR; TCRdb stores just in-frame clones and leaves some out. The sample lists around 80,000 clones; about 80% were seen once. Per the germline V gene, CDR1 is LNHDA and CDR2 is SQIVND (reference sequence). The CDR3 has 15 residues. V lost 4 bases and J lost 5; bases outside the gene matches: 8. Sequenced input: peripheral blood. J is TRBJ2-5 and V is TRBV19; 9 bases align to TRBD2. The sequence was obtained from a woman between 65 and 79 years old with acute or convalescent COVID-19. Here the CDR3 reads CASSTLSGGRETQYF. CDR3 coding DNA: TGTGCCAGTAGTACCCTTAGCGGGGGACGTGAGACCCAGTACTTC.